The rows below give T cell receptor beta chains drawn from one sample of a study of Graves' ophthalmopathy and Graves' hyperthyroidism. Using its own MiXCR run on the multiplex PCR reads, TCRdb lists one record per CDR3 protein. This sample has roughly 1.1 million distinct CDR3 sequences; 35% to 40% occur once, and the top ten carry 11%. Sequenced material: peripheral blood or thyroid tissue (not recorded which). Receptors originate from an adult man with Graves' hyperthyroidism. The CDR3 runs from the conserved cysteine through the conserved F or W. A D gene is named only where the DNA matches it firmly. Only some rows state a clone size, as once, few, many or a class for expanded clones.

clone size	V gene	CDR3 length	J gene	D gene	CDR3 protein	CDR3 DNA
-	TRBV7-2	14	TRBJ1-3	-	CASSLISGSNTIYF	TGTGCCAGCAGCTTGATTTCAGGGTCCAACACCATATATTTT
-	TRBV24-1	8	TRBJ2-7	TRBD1	CATRDRGF	TGTGCCACCAGGGACAGGGGGTTC
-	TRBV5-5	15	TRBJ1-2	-	CASSANRRPNYGYTF	TGTGCCAGCAGTGCGAACAGGCGTCCTAACTATGGCTACACCTTC
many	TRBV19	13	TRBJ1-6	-	CASSQDTNSPLHF	TGTGCCAGTAGTCAAGATACGAATTCACCCCTCCACTTT
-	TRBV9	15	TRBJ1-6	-	CASSVGPQGRSPLHF	TGTGCCAGCAGCGTCGGCCCACAGGGTCGCTCACCCCTCCACTTT
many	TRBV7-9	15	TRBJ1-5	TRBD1	CASSGTGGGNQPQHF	TGTGCCAGCAGCGGGACAGGGGGCGGCAATCAGCCCCAGCATTTT
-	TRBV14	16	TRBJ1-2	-	CASSQDGGVWTSGNTF	TGTGCCAGCAGCCAAGACGGGGGGGTCTGGACTTCTGGAAACACCTTC
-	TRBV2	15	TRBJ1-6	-	CASSESPGFGSPLHF	TGTGCCAGCAGTGAATCCCCAGGGTTCGGTTCACCCCTCCACTTT
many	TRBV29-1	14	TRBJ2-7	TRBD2	CSVGASGPPYEQYF	TGCAGCGTTGGAGCTAGCGGGCCCCCCTACGAGCAGTACTTC
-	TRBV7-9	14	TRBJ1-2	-	CASSSWDAGYGYTF	TGTGCCAGCAGCTCGTGGGACGCAGGCTATGGCTACACCTTC
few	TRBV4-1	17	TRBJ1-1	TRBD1	CASSQMDRGKLNTEAFF	TGCGCCAGCAGCCAAATGGACAGGGGTAAATTGAACACTGAAGCTTTCTTT
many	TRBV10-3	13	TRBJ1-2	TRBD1	CAISEDRGHGYTF	TGTGCCATCAGTGAGGACAGGGGGCATGGCTACACCTTC
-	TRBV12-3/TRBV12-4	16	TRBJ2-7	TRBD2	CASCPPGLAGAYEQYF	TGTGCCAGCTGCCCCCCGGGACTAGCGGGAGCGTACGAGCAGTACTTC
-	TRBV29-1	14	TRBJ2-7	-	CSVGEGLSSYEQYF	TGCAGCGTTGGAGAGGGCCTAAGCTCCTACGAGCAGTACTTC
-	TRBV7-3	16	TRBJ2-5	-	CASSFRGAINQETQYF	TGTGCCAGCAGCTTCAGGGGGGCGATAAATCAAGAGACCCAGTACTTC
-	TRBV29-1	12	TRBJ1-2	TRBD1	CSVRQGPYGYTF	TGCAGCGTTCGACAGGGGCCCTATGGCTACACCTTC
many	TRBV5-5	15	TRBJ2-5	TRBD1	CASSLLQQGVETQYF	TGTGCCAGCAGCTTGTTGCAACAGGGGGTCGAGACCCAGTACTTC
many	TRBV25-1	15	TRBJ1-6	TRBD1	CASSDRQGGYSPLHF	TGTGCCAGCAGTGACCGACAGGGGGGCTATTCACCCCTCCACTTT
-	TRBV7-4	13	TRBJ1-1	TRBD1	CASSLRQGLVAFF	TGTGCCAGCAGCTTACGACAGGGTCTTGTAGCTTTCTTT